The next 30 T cell receptor beta chains were all read from a single sample in a study of OX40 agonist ivuxolimab in advanced cancers. The table came from immunoSEQ multiplex PCR; TCRdb's copy has only in-frame clones and leaves some out. Of some 47,000 clones listed, around 80% are singletons. The material was CD4+ or CD8+ T cells sorted from blood, obtained in a trial of the OX40 agonist ivuxolimab. These receptors all come from an adult with an advanced solid tumor such as melanoma, head and neck, liver or kidney cancer.

The CDR3 bases are TGTGCCAGCAGCTCGGGACAGGGAAGGCAGCCCCAGCATTTT. Translation: CASSSGQGRQPQHF. This chain uses TRBV5-6 with TRBJ1-5, with TRBD1 identical over 9 bases. The CDR3 contains 14 residues. CDR1 SGHDT and CDR2 YYEEEE come from the germline V gene. V shed 3 bases, J shed 7 bases, and the junction held 5 bases outside the gene matches.

This chain joins TRBV5-1 and TRBJ2-1; TRBD2 matches at 14 bases. Germline CDR1 and CDR2: SGHRS and YFSETQ. V dropped 4 bases and J dropped 7; count of bases not matched to a gene: 4. The CDR3 is made up of 15 amino acids. The CDR3 spells CASSRTSGRFNEQFF. Here the CDR3 DNA reads TGCGCCAGCAGCCGGACTAGCGGGAGGTTTAATGAGCAGTTCTTC.

The chain links TRBV9 to TRBJ2-7; TRBD1 matches 10 bases. The germline gives CDR1 SGDLS, CDR2 YYNGEE. V shed 3 bases, J shed 3 bases, and the junction held 6 bases outside the gene matches. The CDR3 consists of 15 residues. CDR3 nucleotides: TGTGCCAGCAGCGCCTCCGGGACAGGGGACTACGAGCAGTACTTC. The encoded protein is CASSASGTGDYEQYF.

The genes are TRBV29-1 and TRBJ2-5; 7 positions agree with TRBD1. The J call may be incorrect, as the DNA end agrees better with TRBJ2-7. The CDR3 runs to 15 residues. Germline assignment: CDR1 SQVTM and CDR2 ANQGSEA. This CDR3 is CSVLRPGTVRNEQYF. CDR3 coding DNA: TGCAGCGTTCTCCGTCCCGGGACAGTTCGAAACGAGCAGTACTTC.

This chain links TRBV4-3 with TRBJ1-6, with D maybe TRBD1 (5 bases). This CDR3 contains 16 residues. V lost 1 base and J lost 5, with 12 bases in between. Germline V gives CDR1 LGHNA, CDR2 YSLEER. This CDR3 is CASSQVVRGDNSPLHF. The CDR3 DNA follows: TGCGCCAGCAGCCAAGTGGTACGGGGGGATAATTCACCCCTCCACTTT.

This chain connects TRBV19 to TRBJ1-1; 7 bases line up with TRBD1. CDR3 length: 17 residues. V was pared by 0 bases and J by 4 bases, with 11 bases of the junction left unmatched. Looked up from germline, CDR1 is LNHDA and CDR2 is SQIVND (reference sequence). The CDR3 loop is CASSIDPYRGGFTEAFF. DNA of the CDR3: TGTGCCAGTAGTATAGATCCTTACAGGGGAGGTTTCACTGAAGCTTTCTTT.

This clone was seen a handful of times. CDR3 DNA: TGCGCCAGCCAGTGGGGCACAGATACGCAGTATTTT. Protein: CASQWGTDTQYF. The gene calls are TRBV10-2 and TRBJ2-3, with no clear D. V was shortened by 8 bases and J by 1 base, with 7 bases between the two germline ends. The CDR3 extends over 12 amino acids. Germline lookup yields CDR1 WSHSY and CDR2 SAAADI.

The chain employs TRBV6-5 and TRBJ2-7, with TRBD2 as a possible D gene (5 bases). Between the trimmed V and J ends, which lost 6 bases and 2 bases, there was a span of 8 bases. Germline CDR1 is MNHEY and CDR2 is SVGAGI. The CDR3 is 12 amino acids. The CDR3 DNA follows: TGTGCCAGCAGGGACTTAACCTACGAGCAGTACTTC. Its protein is CASRDLTYEQYF.

The rearrangement joins TRBV5-1 to TRBJ2-1; 13 nucleotides match TRBD2. The CDR3 spans 16 residues. V shed 1 base, J shed 8 bases, and the junction held 6 bases outside the gene matches. From germline, CDR1 is SGHRS and CDR2 YFSETQ. DNA of the CDR3: TGCGCCAGCAGCTTGCCCGGGACTAGCGGGAAAGATGAGCAGTTCTTC. Translated, it gives CASSLPGTSGKDEQFF.

This clone showed up just once. The genes are TRBV11-3 and TRBJ2-2, with a possible D match to TRBD2 (6 bases). The CDR3 length is 16 residues. Germline V gives CDR1 SGHNT, CDR2 YENEEA. V lost 3 bases and J lost 1, with 12 bases in between. The CDR3 nucleotides are TGTGCCAGCAGCTTCCAAGGTAGCGGGAACACCGGGGAGCTGTTTTTT. Translated: CASSFQGSGNTGELFF.

The chain couples TRBV4-3 to TRBJ1-2; D is unresolved. Germline CDR1 reads LGHNA; CDR2 reads YSLEER. The CDR3 has 16 amino acids. V lost 1 base, J lost 4 bases, and 16 bases lay in between. CDR3 residues: CASSQVTDFTFYGYTF. CDR3 coding DNA: TGCGCCAGCAGCCAAGTTACAGATTTCACCTTCTATGGCTACACCTTC.

The gene calls are TRBV29-1 and TRBJ2-3, with 12 bases fitting TRBD2. The CDR3 has 14 amino acids. With 4 bases clipped from V and 5 bases from J, the junction kept 4 bases outside the gene matches. Germline CDR1 is SQVTM and CDR2 is ANQGSEA. CDR3 loop: CSVAPSGREDTQYF. Here the CDR3 DNA reads TGCAGCGTTGCCCCTAGCGGGAGGGAAGATACGCAGTATTTT.

The chain recombines TRBV5-1 with TRBJ1-3; TRBD1 agrees at 7 bases. Trimming removed 0 bases from V and 8 bases from J; junction bases left unmatched: 11. The CDR3 length is 16 residues. Germline V gives CDR1 SGHRS, CDR2 YFSETQ. CDR3 DNA: TGCGCCAGCAGCTTGGCGGTTGACAGGGAAGGAGACACCATATATTTT. It yields the protein CASSLAVDREGDTIYF.

This clone came up once. The chain employs TRBV7-2 and TRBJ2-7; 9 bases line up with TRBD2. Germline-derived CDR1 and CDR2 are SGHTA and FQGNSA. V shed 5 bases and J 5 bases; nucleotides not matched to a gene: 10. The CDR3 is 15 residues long. DNA for the CDR3: TGTGCCAGCAGCCGACTTCTAGCGGGACTGGACGAGCAGTACTTC. This sequence encodes CASSRLLAGLDEQYF.

This chain links TRBV19 with TRBJ2-1; 10 nucleotides agree with TRBD2. CDR1 LNHDA and CDR2 SQIVND come from the germline V gene (reference sequence). The V segment lost 5 bases and the J segment 7 bases; nucleotides outside the gene matches: 8. The CDR3 contains 15 residues. CDR3 sequence reads: CASSLGLAAGNEQFF. The CDR3 DNA follows: TGTGCCAGTAGTCTCGGACTAGCGGCAGGGAATGAGCAGTTCTTC.

The chain combines TRBV7-2 with TRBJ1-1; the D is unclear. The V end was cut by 4 bases, the J end by 1 base, with 10 bases between. The CDR3 contains 14 residues. CDR1 and CDR2 from the germline V gene are SGHTA and FQGNSA. CDR3 in amino acids: CASSSQASNTEAFF. DNA of the CDR3: TGTGCCAGCAGCTCCCAGGCCTCGAACACTGAAGCTTTCTTT. Full variable domain (rest looked up from reference TRBV7-2 and TRBJ1-1): GAGVSQSPSNKVTEKGKDVELRCDPISGHTALYWYRQSLGQGLEFLIYFQGNSAPDKSGLPSDRFSAERTGGSVSTLTIQRTQQEDSAVYLCASSSQASNTEAFFGQGTRLTVV.

This chain links TRBV19 with TRBJ2-1, with 11 nucleotides matching TRBD2. J was trimmed by 1 base and V by 5 bases; bases with no gene match: 7. CDR3 size: 17 residues. Germline CDR1 and CDR2: LNHDA and SQIVND (reference sequence). The CDR3: CASSAGLAGRSYNEQFF. Written as DNA, the CDR3 is TGTGCCAGTAGTGCAGGACTAGCGGGTAGGTCCTACAATGAGCAGTTCTTC.

This rearrangement joins TRBV2 to TRBJ1-1, with unresolved D. Trimming removed 8 bases at V and 1 base at J, with 8 bases between. This CDR3 contains 12 residues. Per the germline V gene, CDR1 is SNHLY and CDR2 is FYNNEI. Written as DNA, the CDR3 is TGTGCCAGCCGCCCCGGGAACACTGAAGCTTTCTTT. It encodes CASRPGNTEAFF.

This clone has a single count. The genes are TRBV30 and TRBJ2-7; 9 positions match TRBD1. The ends lost 5 bases at V and 6 bases at J; junction bases unmatched: 8. Germline lookup yields CDR1 GTSNPN and CDR2 SVGIG (reference sequence). There are 13 residues in the CDR3. The CDR3 loop is CAWDRDRVGEQYF. The CDR3, as DNA: TGTGCCTGGGACCGGGACAGGGTCGGCGAGCAGTACTTC.

Written as DNA, the CDR3 is TGTGCCAGCAGCCTTAGCGGGAGCGGCTACGAGCAGTACTTC. Its translation is CASSLSGSGYEQYF. The rearrangement uses TRBV6-5 and TRBJ2-7; 9 nucleotides match TRBD2. CDR1 MNHEY and CDR2 SVGAGI come from the germline V gene. After removal of 6 bases from V and 3 bases from J, the junction contained 6 bases not matched to a gene. This CDR3 is 14 amino acids long.

This chain connects TRBV15 to TRBJ2-2; perhaps D is TRBD1 or TRBD2 (5 bases each). V was shortened by 0 bases and J by 6 bases, with 17 bases between the two germline ends. The CDR3 covers 17 residues. Per germline, CDR1 LNHNV and CDR2 YYDKDF (reference sequence). This CDR3 reads CATSRDPLGSRAGELFF. The CDR3 region has the DNA TGTGCCACCAGCAGAGACCCTTTGGGGAGCAGGGCCGGGGAGCTGTTTTTT.

The rearrangement joins TRBV2 to TRBJ1-5; a possible D gene is TRBD1 (5 bases). There are 17 residues in the CDR3. CDR1 is SNHLY, CDR2 FYNNEI, per germline. The ends were cut back, 1 base at V and 0 bases at J, with 13 bases in the middle. CDR3 loop: CASSEGYRLDSNQPQHF. For the CDR3, the DNA is TGTGCCAGCAGTGAAGGGTACAGGTTAGATAGCAATCAGCCCCAGCATTTT.

The chain is built from TRBV25-1 and TRBJ1-1; D not resolved. The CDR3 is made up of 13 amino acids. The V end was cut by 4 bases, the J end by 5 bases, with 11 bases between. Germline CDR1 is MGHDK and CDR2 is SYGVNS. Written as DNA, the CDR3 is TGTGCCAGCAGTGGCTTAAGTAGGACTGAAGCTTTCTTT. Protein product: CASSGLSRTEAFF.

This chain uses TRBV19 with TRBJ2-5, with 9 bases identical to TRBD1. Germline CDR1 is LNHDA and CDR2 is SQIVND (reference sequence). The CDR3 is made up of 17 amino acids. J was trimmed by 4 bases and V by 5 bases; bases with no gene match: 14. CDR3 sequence: CASSSRAGTGFRETQYF. The CDR3, as DNA: TGTGCCAGTAGTTCCAGAGCCGGGACAGGGTTTAGAGAGACCCAGTACTTC.

The sample holds one count of this clone. This chain connects TRBV2 to TRBJ1-2; maybe TRBD1 (5 bases). The length of the CDR3 is 13 residues. Germline lookup yields CDR1 SNHLY and CDR2 FYNNEI. Trimming removed 4 bases from V and 0 bases from J, with 6 bases in between. CDR3: CASSGTPNYGYTF. Here the CDR3 DNA reads TGTGCCAGCAGTGGGACACCTAACTATGGCTACACCTTC.

The rearrangement joins TRBV9 to TRBJ1-2; 8 bases map to TRBD1. The length of the CDR3 is 15 residues. V dropped 4 bases and J dropped 2; count of bases not matched to a gene: 7. Per the germline V gene, CDR1 is SGDLS and CDR2 is YYNGEE. The CDR3 reads CASSPPDRGNYGYTF. As DNA, the CDR3 is TGTGCCAGCAGCCCACCAGACAGGGGAAACTATGGCTACACCTTC.

V and J are TRBV15 and TRBJ2-7; D unclear. The germline V gene has CDR1 LNHNV and CDR2 YYDKDF (reference sequence). Trimming removed 0 bases at V and 1 base at J, with 7 bases between. The length of the CDR3 is 14 residues. This chain's CDR3 is CATSRDQASYEQYF. The CDR3 nucleotides are TGTGCCACCAGCAGAGACCAGGCTTCCTACGAGCAGTACTTC.

The chain links TRBV30 to TRBJ2-5, with no clear D. The CDR3 covers 10 residues. V was trimmed by 5 bases and J by 5 bases, leaving 6 bases between them. Germline-derived CDR1 and CDR2 are GTSNPN and SVGIG (reference sequence). CDR3: CAWVGETQYF. In DNA form, the CDR3 reads TGTGCCTGGGTGGGGGAGACCCAGTACTTC. Complete variable domain (other parts from reference TRBV30 and TRBJ2-5): SQTIHQWPATLVQPVGSPLSLECTVEGTSNPNLYWYRQAAGRGLQLLFYSVGIGQISSEVPQNLSASRPQDRQFILSSKKLLLSDSGFYLCAWVGETQYFGPGTRLLVL.

The table lists this clone with a few counts. CDR3 nucleotide sequence: TGTGCCAGCAGCTTAGTGGGTTCCGAGCAGTACTTC. As protein: CASSLVGSEQYF. The gene calls are TRBV7-6 and TRBJ2-7; the D is unclear. With 1 base removed from V and 6 bases from J, the gap between germline ends came to 7 bases. The CDR3 covers 12 residues. Germline V gives CDR1 SGHVS, CDR2 FNYEAQ.

This chain joins TRBV30 and TRBJ1-3; D ambiguous. V was trimmed by 6 bases and J by 0 bases, leaving 9 bases between them. Germline CDR1 and CDR2: GTSNPN and SVGIG (reference sequence). The CDR3 sequence is 13 residues long. The CDR3 reads CACHLGSGNTIYF. The CDR3 region has the DNA TGTGCCTGTCACCTTGGCTCTGGAAACACCATATATTTT.